This TCR beta chain was profiled in a study of blood T cell repertoires in COVID-19. Study-level background: Sites in the United States, Italy and Spain provided acute and convalescent COVID-19 samples.

CDR3 length: 14 residues. Trimming pared 4 bases from V and 7 bases from J, leaving 15 bases between. In the authors' methods: Reference gene primer amplification gave nucleated cell count estimates. Repertoires were generated with immunoSEQ multiplex PCR, while TCRdb's copy carries only in-frame clones and drops some. Clonal size and the V and J genes are those of that table, whereas D and trimming came from the DNA. Of under 150,000 clones in the sample, more than 70% were seen once. The clonotype comes from an older woman who had recovered from COVID-19. V gene TRBV5-3 combines with J gene TRBJ1-5; D not certain. TRBV5-3 is sorted into the ORF group, with uncertain function. Sequencing was done on a sample of peripheral blood. This CDR3 reads CARSRGSLGQPQHF. CDR3 DNA sequence: TGTGCCAGAAGCCGCGGTTCGTTAGGACAGCCCCAGCATTTT.